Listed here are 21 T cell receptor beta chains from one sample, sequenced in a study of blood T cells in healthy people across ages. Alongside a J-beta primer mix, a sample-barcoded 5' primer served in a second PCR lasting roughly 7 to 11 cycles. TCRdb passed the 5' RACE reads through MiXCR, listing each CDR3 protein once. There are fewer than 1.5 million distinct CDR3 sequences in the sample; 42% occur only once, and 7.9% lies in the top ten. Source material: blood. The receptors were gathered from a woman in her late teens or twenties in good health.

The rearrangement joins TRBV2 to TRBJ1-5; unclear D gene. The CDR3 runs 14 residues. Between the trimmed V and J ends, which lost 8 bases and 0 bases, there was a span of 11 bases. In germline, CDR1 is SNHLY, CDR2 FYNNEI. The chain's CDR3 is CASAWEYSNQPQHF. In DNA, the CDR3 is TGTGCCAGCGCATGGGAATATAGCAATCAGCCCCAGCATTTT. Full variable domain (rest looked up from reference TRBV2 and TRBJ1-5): EPEVTQTPSHQVTQMGQEVILRCVPISNHLYFYWYRQILGQKVEFLVSFYNNEISEKSEIFDDQFSVERPDGSNFTLKIRSTKLEDSAMYFCASAWEYSNQPQHFGDGTRLSIL.

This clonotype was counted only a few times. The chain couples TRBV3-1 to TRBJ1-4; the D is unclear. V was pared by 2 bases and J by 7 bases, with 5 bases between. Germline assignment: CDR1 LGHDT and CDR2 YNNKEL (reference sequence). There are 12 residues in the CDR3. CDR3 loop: CASSQSTEKLFF. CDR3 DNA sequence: TGTGCCAGCAGCCAATCAACTGAAAAACTGTTTTTT.

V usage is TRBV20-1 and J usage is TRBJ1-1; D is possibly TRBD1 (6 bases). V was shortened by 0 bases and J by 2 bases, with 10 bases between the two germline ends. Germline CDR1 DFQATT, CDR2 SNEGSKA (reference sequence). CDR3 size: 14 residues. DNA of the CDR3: TGCAGTGCTAGAGAGGACAGCCAAAACACTGAAGCTTTCTTT. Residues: CSAREDSQNTEAFF.

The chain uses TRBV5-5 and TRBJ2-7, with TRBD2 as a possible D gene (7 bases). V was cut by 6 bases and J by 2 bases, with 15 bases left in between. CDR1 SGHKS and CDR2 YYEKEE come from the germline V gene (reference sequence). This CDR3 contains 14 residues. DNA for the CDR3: TGTGCCAGCATGGGAGGGGACAAAGCCTACGAGCAGTACTTC. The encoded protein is CASMGGDKAYEQYF.

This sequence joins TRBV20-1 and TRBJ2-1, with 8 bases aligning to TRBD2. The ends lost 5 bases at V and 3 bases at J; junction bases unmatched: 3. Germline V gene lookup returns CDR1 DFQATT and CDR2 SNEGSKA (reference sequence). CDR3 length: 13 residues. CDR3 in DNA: TGCAGTGCTGCCGGGACTAGCTACAATGAGCAGTTCTTC. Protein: CSAAGTSYNEQFF.

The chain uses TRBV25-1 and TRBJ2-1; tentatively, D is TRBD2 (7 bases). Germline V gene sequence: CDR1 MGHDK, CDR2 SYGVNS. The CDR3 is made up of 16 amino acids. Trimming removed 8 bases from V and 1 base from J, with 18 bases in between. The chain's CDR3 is CASALGGPLSYNEQFF. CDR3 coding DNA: TGTGCCAGCGCCCTGGGGGGGCCCCTATCCTACAATGAGCAGTTCTTC.

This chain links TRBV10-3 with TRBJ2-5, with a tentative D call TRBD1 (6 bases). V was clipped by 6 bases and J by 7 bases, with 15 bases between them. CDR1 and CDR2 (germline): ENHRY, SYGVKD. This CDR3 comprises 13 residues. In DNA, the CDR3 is TGTGCCATCAGCGATGGACAGAGCGGGACCCAGTACTTC. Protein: CAISDGQSGTQYF.

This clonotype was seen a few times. The CDR3 nucleotides are TGCAGTGCTAGAGACTACAGCGTTGAGCAGTTCTTC. Protein sequence: CSARDYSVEQFF. The chain is built from TRBV20-1 and TRBJ2-1; D not certain. Per germline, CDR1 DFQATT and CDR2 SNEGSKA (reference sequence). This CDR3 is 12 amino acids long. The V and J ends lost 0 bases and 9 bases respectively, with 9 bases between them.

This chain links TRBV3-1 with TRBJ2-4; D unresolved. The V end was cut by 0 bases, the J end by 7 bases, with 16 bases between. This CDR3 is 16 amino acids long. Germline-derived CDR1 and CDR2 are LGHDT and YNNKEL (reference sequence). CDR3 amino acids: CASSQEKGNFKNIQYF. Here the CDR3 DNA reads TGTGCCAGCAGCCAAGAGAAGGGAAACTTCAAGAACATTCAGTACTTC.

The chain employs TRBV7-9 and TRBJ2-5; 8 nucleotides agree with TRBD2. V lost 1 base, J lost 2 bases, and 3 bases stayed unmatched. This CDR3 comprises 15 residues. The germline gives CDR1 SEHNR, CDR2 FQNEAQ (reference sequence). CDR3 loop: CASSLVAGPQETQYF. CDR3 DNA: TGTGCCAGCAGCTTAGTAGCGGGACCACAAGAGACCCAGTACTTC.

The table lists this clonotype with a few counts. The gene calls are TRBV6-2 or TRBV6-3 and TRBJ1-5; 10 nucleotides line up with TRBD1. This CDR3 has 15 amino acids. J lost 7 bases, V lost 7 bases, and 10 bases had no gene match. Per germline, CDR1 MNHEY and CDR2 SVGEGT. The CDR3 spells CASNRNRDRGQPQHF. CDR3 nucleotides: TGTGCCAGCAATAGGAACCGGGACAGGGGACAGCCCCAGCATTTT.

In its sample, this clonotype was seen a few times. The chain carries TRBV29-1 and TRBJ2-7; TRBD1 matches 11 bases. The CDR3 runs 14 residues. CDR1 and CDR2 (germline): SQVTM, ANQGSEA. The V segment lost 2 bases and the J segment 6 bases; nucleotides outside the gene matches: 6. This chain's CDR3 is CSVEMLDRGLEQYF. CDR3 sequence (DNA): TGCAGCGTTGAAATGCTGGACAGGGGGCTCGAGCAGTACTTC.

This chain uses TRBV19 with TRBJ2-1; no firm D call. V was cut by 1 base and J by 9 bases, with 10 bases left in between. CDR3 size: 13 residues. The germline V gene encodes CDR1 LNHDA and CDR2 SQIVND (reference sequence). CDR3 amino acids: CASSIVPGREQFF. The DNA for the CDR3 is TGTGCCAGTAGTATAGTACCTGGCCGTGAGCAGTTCTTC.

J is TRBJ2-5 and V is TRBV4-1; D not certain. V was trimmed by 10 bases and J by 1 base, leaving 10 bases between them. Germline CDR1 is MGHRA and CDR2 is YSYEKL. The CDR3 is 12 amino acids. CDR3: CATREIQETQYF. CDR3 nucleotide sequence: TGCGCCACCCGTGAAATCCAAGAGACCCAGTACTTC.

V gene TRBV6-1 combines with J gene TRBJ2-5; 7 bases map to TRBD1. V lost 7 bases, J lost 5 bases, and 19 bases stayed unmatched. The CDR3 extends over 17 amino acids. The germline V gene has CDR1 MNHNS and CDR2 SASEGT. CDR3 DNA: TGTGCCAGCATACGAACGAACAGGGGTCTCGGGCCGGAGACCCAGTACTTC. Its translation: CASIRTNRGLGPETQYF.

The CDR3 nucleotides read TGCGCCAGCAGTGATATAGGGAATAGCGGCTCCTACGAGCAGTACTTC. Amino acids: CASSDIGNSGSYEQYF. The chain employs TRBV10-2 and TRBJ2-7; a possible D gene is TRBD2 (6 bases). Germline CDR1 is WSHSY and CDR2 is SAAADI. This CDR3 is built from 16 residues. V lost 3 bases, J lost 0 bases, and 15 bases lay in between.

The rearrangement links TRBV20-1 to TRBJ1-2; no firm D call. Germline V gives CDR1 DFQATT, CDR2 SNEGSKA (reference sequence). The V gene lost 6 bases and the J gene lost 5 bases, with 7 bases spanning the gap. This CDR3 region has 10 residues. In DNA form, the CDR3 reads TGCAGTGCCCTTGATTATGGCTACACCTTC. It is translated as CSALDYGYTF.

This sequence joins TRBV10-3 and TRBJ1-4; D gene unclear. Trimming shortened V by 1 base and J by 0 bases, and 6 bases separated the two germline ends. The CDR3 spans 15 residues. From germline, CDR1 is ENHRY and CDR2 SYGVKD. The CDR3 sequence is CAISEFSATNEKLFF. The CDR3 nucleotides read TGTGCCATCAGTGAGTTCAGCGCAACTAATGAAAAACTGTTTTTT.

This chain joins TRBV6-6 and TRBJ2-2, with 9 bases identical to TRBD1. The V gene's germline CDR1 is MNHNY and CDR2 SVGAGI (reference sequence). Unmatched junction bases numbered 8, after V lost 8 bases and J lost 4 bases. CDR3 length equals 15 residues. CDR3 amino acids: CASRGGQGVTGELFF. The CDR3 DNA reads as TGTGCCAGCCGCGGGGGACAGGGTGTCACCGGGGAGCTGTTTTTT.

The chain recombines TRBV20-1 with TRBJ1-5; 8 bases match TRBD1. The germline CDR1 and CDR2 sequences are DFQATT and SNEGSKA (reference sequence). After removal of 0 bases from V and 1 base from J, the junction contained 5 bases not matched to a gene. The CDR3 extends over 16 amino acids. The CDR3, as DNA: TGCAGTGCTAGAGAATTGTACAGGGGGAGCAATCAGCCCCAGCATTTT. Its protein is CSARELYRGSNQPQHF.

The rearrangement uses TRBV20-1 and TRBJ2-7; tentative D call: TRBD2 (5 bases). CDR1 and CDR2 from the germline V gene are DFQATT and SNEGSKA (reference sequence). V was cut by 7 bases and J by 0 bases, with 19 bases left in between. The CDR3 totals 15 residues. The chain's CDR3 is CSVGPGKTHSYEQYF. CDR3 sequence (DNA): TGCAGTGTCGGACCCGGGAAGACACACTCCTACGAGCAGTACTTC.